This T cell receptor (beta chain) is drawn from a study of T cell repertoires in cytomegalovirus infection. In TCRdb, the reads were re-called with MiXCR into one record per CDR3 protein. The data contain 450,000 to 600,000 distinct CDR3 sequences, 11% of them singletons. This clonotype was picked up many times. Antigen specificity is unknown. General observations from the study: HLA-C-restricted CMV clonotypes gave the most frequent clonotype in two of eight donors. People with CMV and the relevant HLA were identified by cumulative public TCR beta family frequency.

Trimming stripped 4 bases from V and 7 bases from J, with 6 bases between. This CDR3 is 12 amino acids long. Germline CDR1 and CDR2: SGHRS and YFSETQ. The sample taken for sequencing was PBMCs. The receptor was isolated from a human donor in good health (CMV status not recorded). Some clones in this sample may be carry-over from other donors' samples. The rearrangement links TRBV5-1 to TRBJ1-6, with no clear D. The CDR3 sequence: CASSENNSPLHF. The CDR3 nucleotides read TGCGCCAGCAGCGAGAACAATTCACCCCTCCACTTT.